Below are 11 T cell receptor beta chains sequenced from a single sample in a study of neoadjuvant anti-PD-1 for oral cavity cancer. The sample's time point: after neoadjuvant nivolumab, at surgical resection. Assay used: immunoSEQ multiplex PCR; TCRdb lists only in-frame clones, some missing. Here the sample spans some 22,000 clones, 26% being singletons. Source: tumor tissue, taken after nivolumab (anti-PD-1) treatment. These TCRs come from a person aged 35 to 85 with oral cavity squamous cell carcinoma.

Only a few counts were recorded for this clone. The CDR3 DNA is TGTGCCAGCTCACTGGGGCCGCCTAATCAGCCCCAGCATTTT. Encoded protein: CASSLGPPNQPQHF. This chain uses TRBV18 with TRBJ1-5; tentatively, D is TRBD1 (5 bases). There are 14 residues in the CDR3. CDR1 KGHSH and CDR2 LQKENI come from the germline V gene. Trimming removed 4 bases at V and 4 bases at J, with 11 bases between.

This clone was detected ten times or more. The rearrangement joins TRBV10-3 to TRBJ2-7, with D perhaps matching TRBD1 (5 bases). The CDR3 totals 12 residues. V lost 6 bases and J lost 5, with 11 bases in between. Germline-derived CDR1 and CDR2 are ENHRY and SYGVKD. The CDR3 is CAIRQGDHEQYF. The CDR3 nucleotides read TGTGCCATCAGGCAGGGTGACCACGAGCAGTACTTC.

This clone was counted between two and nine times. This chain connects TRBV4-1 to TRBJ2-7, with TRBD1 identical over 9 bases. CDR1 is MGHRA, CDR2 YSYEKL, per germline. The ends lost 3 bases at V and 6 bases at J; junction bases unmatched: 12. This CDR3 is built from 16 residues. The CDR3 nucleotides read TGCGCCAGCAGCCATCGGGCCGGGACAGGGAGAGCCGAGCAGTACTTC. It codes for CASSHRAGTGRAEQYF.

The genes are TRBV4-2 and TRBJ2-4, with D possibly TRBD2 on 5 matching bases. The V and J ends lost 0 bases and 6 bases respectively, with 15 bases between them. This CDR3 has 16 amino acids. Germline CDR1 is LGHNA and CDR2 is YNFKEQ. The CDR3 loop is CASSQESFGVGNIQYF. DNA of the CDR3: TGTGCCAGCAGCCAAGAGTCTTTCGGGGTTGGAAACATTCAGTACTTC.

The chain links TRBV5-1 to TRBJ2-5; D uncertain. This CDR3 has 15 amino acids. Germline V lookup: CDR1 SGHRS, CDR2 YFSETQ. V was trimmed by 0 bases and J by 7 bases, leaving 16 bases between them. The DNA of the CDR3 is TGCGCCAGCAGCTTGGGGAGCCCGATGCAGCCGACCCAGTACTTC. Translating it yields CASSLGSPMQPTQYF.

This clone was observed a handful of times. The DNA of the CDR3 is TGTGCCAGCACCGGGACAGGGAAAGATACGCAGTATTTT. Encoded protein: CASTGTGKDTQYF. The chain employs TRBV6-5 and TRBJ2-3; 9 nucleotides match TRBD1. The CDR3 contains 13 residues. The germline gives CDR1 MNHEY, CDR2 SVGAGI. V gave up 7 bases and J gave up 5 bases; unmatched junction bases: 4.

The chain recombines TRBV23-1 with TRBJ2-5, with 7 bases that match TRBD2. TRBV23-1 is reported as an ORF; its role is uncertain. J gave up 2 bases and V 0 bases, and 6 bases lay outside the gene matches. CDR3 length: 16 amino acids. CDR3 sequence (DNA): TGCGCCAGCAGTCAATCAGAGCGGGGAGCACAAGAGACCCAGTACTTC. This gives the protein CASSQSERGAQETQYF.

V usage is TRBV28 and J usage is TRBJ2-1; D may be TRBD1 or TRBD2 (6 bases each). The CDR3 runs 16 residues. V shed 6 bases and J shed 1 base, with 16 bases lying between them. CDR1 and CDR2 (germline): MDHEN, SYDVKM. The CDR3 loop is CASRRTRGASYNEQFF. The CDR3 DNA reads TGTGCCAGCAGGCGGACGAGGGGGGCTTCCTACAATGAGCAGTTCTTC.

The CDR3 region is CASSQGGTGELFF. The DNA of the CDR3 is TGCGCCAGCAGCCAAGGGGGAACCGGGGAGCTGTTTTTT. The V and J genes are TRBV4-1 and TRBJ2-2, with D hard to call. The ends were cut back, 1 base at V and 5 bases at J, with 5 bases in the middle. This CDR3 has 13 residues. CDR1 MGHRA and CDR2 YSYEKL come from the germline V gene.

The chain joins TRBV15 to TRBJ2-1; 10 bases map to TRBD2. Germline loops: CDR1 LNHNV, CDR2 YYDKDF (reference sequence). Germline trimming cut 3 bases from V and 4 bases from J; bases unmatched to any gene: 6. The CDR3 is 16 amino acids. CDR3 sequence: CATSSILAGKYNEQFF. CDR3 in DNA: TGTGCCACCAGCAGCATACTAGCGGGAAAATACAATGAGCAGTTCTTC.

This sequence joins TRBV5-1 and TRBJ2-1; D unclear. Between the trimmed V and J ends, which lost 5 bases and 3 bases, there was a span of 9 bases. CDR1 is SGHRS, CDR2 YFSETQ, per germline. CDR3 size: 13 residues. The CDR3 nucleotides read TGCGCCAGCAGGGGTGAGAGCTACAATGAGCAGTTCTTC. Protein product: CASRGESYNEQFF. Based on the CDR3 plus reference TRBV5-1 and TRBJ2-1, the full variable domain is KAGVTQTPRYLIKTRGQQVTLSCSPISGHRSVSWYQQTPGQGLQFLFEYFSETQRNKGNFPGRFSGRQFSNSRSEMNVSTLELGDSALYLCASRGESYNEQFFGPGTRLTVL.